This T cell receptor (beta chain) was obtained from a study of T cells in Graves' hyperthyroidism and ophthalmopathy. For the study at large: Peripheral blood was taken when the disease was first diagnosed, before any treatment began.

Amplification targeted TCR beta CDR3 regions from RNA transcripts. Researchers ran a first-round RT-PCR on the TCR CDR3 using the HTBI primer set. From the multiplex PCR reads, TCRdb called clonotypes with MiXCR, one entry per CDR3 protein. Seen here are roughly 250,000 distinct CDR3 sequences, 14% to 15% observed once, and the top ten hold approximately 12%. Reasons for excluding patients were uncontrolled infection, other autoimmune disease, pregnancy or lactation. Based on clinical symptoms, serum thyroxine and TRAb, thyroid ultrasound and orbital computed tomography, diagnoses were reached. Fresh peripheral blood, 8 to 10 ml, was the source of the PBMCs. Sequenced input: blood. The sequence was obtained from a woman between 35 and 50 years old with Graves' hyperthyroidism that later progressed to Graves' ophthalmopathy.

The CDR3 is CASSQDRAAPGGYTF. Here the CDR3 DNA reads TGTGCCAGCAGCCAAGATAGGGCAGCCCCGGGGGGCTACACCTTC. The chain links TRBV11-2 to TRBJ1-2; D gene ambiguous. V gave up 5 bases and J gave up 8 bases, with 21 bases separating them. Looked up from germline, CDR1 is SGHAT and CDR2 is FQNNGV. The length of the CDR3 is 15 residues.